This T cell receptor beta chain derives from a study of T cells in Graves' hyperthyroidism and ophthalmopathy. General study points: Also found in blood were most expanded thyroid clonotypes above 0.001. Prediction of ophthalmopathy progression came a median approximately 6 months pre-onset. A model using 13 V-J features told ophthalmopathy apart from stable hyperthyroidism.

Trimming cost V 2 bases and J 3 bases, with 5 bases left between them. Germline loops: CDR1 SGHDN, CDR2 FVKESK. This CDR3 region has 13 residues. The table lists this clonotype with many counts. Its specificity is not known. Diagnoses rested on clinical symptoms, serum thyroxine and TRAb, thyroid ultrasound and orbital computed tomography. TCR beta CDR3 regions were amplified from RNA transcripts. Carried out on the TCR CDR3, a first-round RT-PCR used the HTBI primer set. TCRdb fed the multiplex PCR reads into MiXCR, producing one record per CDR3 protein. The repertoire includes roughly 500,000 distinct CDR3 sequences, about 45% of them detected once, and 35% to 50% sits in the top ten.

Sequencing was done on a sample of peripheral blood or thyroid tissue (not recorded which). The chain couples TRBV14 to TRBJ1-5; D unresolved. This TCR was recovered from an adult woman with Graves' disease, either hyperthyroidism or ophthalmopathy (not recorded which). CDR3 loop: CASSQNINQPQHF. The CDR3 DNA reads as TGTGCCAGCAGCCAAAACATCAATCAGCCCCAGCATTTT.